The T cell receptor beta chain described here comes from a study of immune heterogeneity within non-small cell lung tumors. The overall study: There were several squamous cell carcinomas, about ten non-squamous carcinomas and 1 tumor not otherwise specified. Study-wide points: Significant yet moderate, the positive correlation between local T-cell clonality and local tumor mutational burden reached an R of about 0.33. There were identical dominant CDR3 beta clonotypes recurring across tumor sites within a patient, together with site-unique high-frequency clones. Across individual patients, the high-frequency T-cell receptor beta clonotypes were largely distinct.

TCR beta CDR3 amplification used multiplex PCR with 32 V and 13 J primers. In TCRdb, the multiplex PCR reads were re-called with MiXCR into one record per CDR3 protein. The table includes over 8,500 distinct CDR3 sequences, 25% to 30% detected once. Template material comprised bulk tumor genomic DNA at roughly 600 ng per sample. Widely spaced biopsies, several per primary tumor, were obtained at surgery. Curative surgical treatment was performed in patients who had newly diagnosed, untreated non-small cell lung cancer. The CDR3 covers 14 residues. Germline CDR1 reads SEHNR; CDR2 reads FQNEAQ (reference sequence). In the case of this clonotype: Its antigen is unidentified. The junction departs from the called germline gene at one end, perhaps through a read error.

The chain has TRBV7-9 and TRBJ1-1, with D perhaps matching TRBD1 (6 bases). The sample was lung tumor tissue. This clonotype was obtained from a middle-aged man with non-small cell lung cancer. The CDR3, as DNA: TGTGCCAACAGCCAACAGGGTTCAGACACTGAAGCTTTCTTT. Amino acids: CANSQQGSDTEAFF. The variable domain in full, completed from reference TRBV7-9 and TRBJ1-1, reads DTGVSQNPRHKITKRGQNVTFRCDPISEHNRLYWYRQTLGQGPEFLTYFQNEAQLEKSRLLSDRFSAERPKGSFSTLEIQRTEQGDSAMYLCANSQQGSDTEAFFGQGTRLTVV.